Below, one T cell receptor (beta chain) is given with its context. Its antigen remains unidentified. V shed 5 bases and J shed 2 bases, with 13 bases lying between them. Germline-derived CDR1 and CDR2 are MNHNS and SASEGT. This CDR3 is 15 amino acids long. This specimen comes from a study of persistence of HIV-infected CD4 T cells. Study results and caveats: CMV- and Gag-responding cells had lower TCRbeta richness than CD3/CD28-responding cells. Within sorted populations, more oligoclonal TCRs accompanied more oligoclonal proviruses.

Cells were stimulated with CMV-infected fibroblast lysates at 10 ug/mL. Sorting of responding CD4+ T cells relied on upregulated CD40 ligand together with CD69. The immunoSEQ assay was version 4, run in survey mode. TCRdb's table, derived via immunoSEQ multiplex PCR, lists solely in-frame clones and lacks some. The sample includes some 20,000 clones, less than 75% of them seen just once. The TCR was taken from an adult woman with HIV who was CMV-seropositive. The chain joins TRBV6-1 to TRBJ1-5, with D possibly TRBD1 on 5 matching bases. Specimen: CD4+ T cells sorted from PBMCs after approximately 19-hour stimulation, collected from a patient who received antiretroviral therapy. CDR3 bases: TGTGCCAGCAGTAGGGACGCCGGGGGCAATCAGCCCCAGCATTTT. Residues: CASSRDAGGNQPQHF.